Listed here are 10 T cell receptor beta chains from one sample, sequenced in a study of monozygotic twins with cystic fibrosis. Clones were read by immunoSEQ multiplex PCR, and TCRdb kept only the in-frame ones, dropping some. The sample consists of under 40,000 clones, roughly 97% of them appearing once. Sequencing input: blood. The source is a girl aged 2-10 years with cystic fibrosis.

The V gene is TRBV5-1, the J gene TRBJ2-3, with D possibly TRBD2 on 5 matching bases. The CDR3 covers 14 residues. CDR1 is SGHRS, CDR2 YFSETQ, per germline. Deletions cut 2 bases from V and 2 bases from J, with 9 bases between. The CDR3 bases are TGCGCCAGCAGCTTCGGACTTCCCACAGATACGCAGTATTTT. It yields the protein CASSFGLPTDTQYF.

The chain is built from TRBV7-3 and TRBJ1-1, with D maybe TRBD1 (6 bases). The germline gives CDR1 SGHTA, CDR2 FQGTGA. Trimming stripped 5 bases from V and 1 base from J, with 8 bases between. The CDR3 contains 13 residues. CDR3 in amino acids: CASSQQGNTEAFF. The CDR3, as DNA: TGTGCCAGCAGCCAACAGGGGAACACTGAAGCTTTCTTT.

The chain carries TRBV4-1 and TRBJ1-1, with D tentatively TRBD1 (6 bases). V lost 1 base to trimming and J lost 5 bases, with 14 bases between them. Germline loops: CDR1 MGHRA, CDR2 YSYEKL. The CDR3 runs 15 residues. CDR3 coding DNA: TGCGCCAGCAGCCAAGTACAGGGCTGGGGAACTGAAGCTTTCTTT. This codes for CASSQVQGWGTEAFF.

The V and J genes are TRBV10-3 and TRBJ2-3, with 11 bases identical to TRBD2. From germline, CDR1 is ENHRY and CDR2 SYGVKD. V gave up 7 bases and J gave up 4 bases; unmatched junction bases: 10. The CDR3 sequence is 16 residues long. CDR3 in DNA: TGTGCCATCAAAACCCCCGGGACTAGCGGATCAGATACGCAGTATTTT. Translating it yields CAIKTPGTSGSDTQYF.

This chain connects TRBV7-2 to TRBJ1-1, with 8 bases that match TRBD1. Germline V gene sequence: CDR1 SGHTA, CDR2 FQGNSA. The CDR3 is 14 amino acids. V was clipped by 0 bases and J by 7 bases; unmatched bases: 4. As DNA, the CDR3 is TGTGCCAGCAGCTTAGCCCCAGGGGGCGGTGAAGCTTTCTTT. Encoded protein: CASSLAPGGGEAFF.

The chain has TRBV25-1 and TRBJ2-2, with a possible D match to TRBD1 (6 bases). This CDR3 is built from 15 residues. Deletions cut 6 bases from V and 3 bases from J, with 14 bases between. CDR1 MGHDK and CDR2 SYGVNS come from the germline V gene. CDR3: CASRAGTKYTGELFF. CDR3 in DNA: TGTGCCAGCAGGGCCGGGACAAAGTACACCGGGGAGCTGTTTTTT.

The chain has TRBV19 and TRBJ2-7; 7 nucleotides align to TRBD2. CDR1 and CDR2 from the germline V gene are LNHDA and SQIVND (reference sequence). The CDR3 length is 14 residues. Trimming cost V 1 base and J 2 bases; bases outside gene matches: 2. CDR3 coding DNA: TGTGCCAGTAGTATAGCGGGAGGTCCCTACGAGCAGTACTTC. The encoded protein is CASSIAGGPYEQYF.

The rearrangement links TRBV5-1 to TRBJ2-3, with 7 bases fitting TRBD2. V gave up 0 bases and J gave up 5 bases; unmatched junction bases: 9. CDR3 size: 16 residues. Germline V gene sequence: CDR1 SGHRS, CDR2 YFSETQ. CDR3 sequence reads: CASSLAVAGAQDTQYF. CDR3 sequence (DNA): TGCGCCAGCAGCTTGGCCGTTGCGGGAGCACAAGATACGCAGTATTTT.

The rearrangement links TRBV29-1 to TRBJ1-2; D is perhaps TRBD1 (5 bases). Trimming removed 6 bases at V and 4 bases at J, with 12 bases between. Germline V gives CDR1 SQVTM, CDR2 ANQGSEA. CDR3 size: 12 residues. The CDR3 bases are TGCAGCGTGAACCGGGACGGCTATGGCTACACCTTC. Translated: CSVNRDGYGYTF.

The table lists this clone with a count of one. This chain links TRBV9 with TRBJ2-2, with D perhaps assigned TRBD1 or TRBD2 (5 bases each). Germline CDR1 and CDR2: SGDLS and YYNGEE. This CDR3 spans 16 amino acids. Trimming removed 4 bases at V and 0 bases at J, with 13 bases between. The CDR3 is CASSFSGTSNTGELFF. The CDR3 region has the DNA TGTGCCAGCAGCTTCTCCGGGACCTCGAACACCGGGGAGCTGTTTTTT.